This paragraph covers one TCR beta chain sequence. Its antigen is unknown. This sample is part of a study of T cell clonotyping in hematopoietic cell transplantation. The V and J ends lost 0 bases and 5 bases respectively, with 3 bases between them. CDR1 and CDR2 (germline): GTSNPN, SVGIG (reference sequence). This CDR3 contains 11 residues. Assay: immunoSEQ multiplex PCR; the TCRdb copy retains only in-frame clones and omits some. The sample holds 5,400 or so clones, under 35% seen once. Time point given: recipient sample about 28 days before transplant, after cytoreduction. The study's findings and limits: After transplant, recipient diversity fell while pathologically expanded clonotypes grew through day 180. Broader posttransplant TCR repertoire diversity was predicted by graft donor and pretransplant recipient Inverse Simpson Index values. Without cell sorting, CD4 versus CD8 contributions remain unresolved.

The sequences come from peripheral blood mononuclear cells, collected before stem cell transplant. V and J are TRBV30 and TRBJ2-3; no clear D gene. The TCR sequence derives from a man over 45 with myelofibrosis. Some clones in this sample may be carry-over from other donors' samples. The CDR3 spells CAWSVLDTQYF. The DNA of the CDR3 is TGTGCCTGGAGTGTACTAGATACGCAGTATTTT.